The 10 T cell receptor beta chains presented below share a single source sample, sequenced in a study of blood T cells in healthy people across ages. Sample-barcoded 5' priming and a J-beta primer mix drove a second PCR of roughly 6 to 12 cycles. From the 5' RACE reads, TCRdb called clonotypes with MiXCR, one entry per CDR3 protein. The sample has about 640,000 distinct CDR3 sequences, roughly 50% seen once. Sequencing was performed on blood. The receptors were sampled from a man in his sixties in good health.

The rearrangement links TRBV11-2 to TRBJ2-4, with D perhaps matching TRBD2 (6 bases). CDR1 and CDR2 (germline): SGHAT, FQNNGV. V was pared by 2 bases and J by 0 bases, with 14 bases between. This CDR3 spans 17 amino acids. The CDR3: CASSLTLGGLAKNIQYF. The CDR3, as DNA: TGTGCCAGCAGCTTAACCCTCGGGGGTCTAGCCAAAAACATTCAGTACTTC.

The chain carries TRBV20-1 and TRBJ1-6; 7 bases map to TRBD1. Trimming at V came to 2 bases and at J to 7 bases, leaving 5 bases not matched to a gene. The germline CDR1 and CDR2 sequences are DFQATT and SNEGSKA (reference sequence). This CDR3 region has 14 residues. CDR3 sequence (DNA): TGCAGTGCTAGAAAGGGGGCTCCCAATTCACCCCTCCACTTT. Translation gives CSARKGAPNSPLHF.

This clonotype has just a few counts. V is TRBV7-9 and J is TRBJ2-1; 8 bases align to TRBD2. V lost 3 bases to trimming and J lost 6 bases; unmatched junction nucleotides: 7. Germline V gives CDR1 SEHNR, CDR2 FQNEAQ (reference sequence). The CDR3 is made up of 15 amino acids. CDR3 sequence reads: CASSFPGGESNEQFF. CDR3 DNA: TGTGCCAGCAGCTTCCCCGGGGGGGAGTCCAATGAGCAGTTCTTC.

The J gene is TRBJ1-1, the V gene TRBV18; no reliable D call. V lost 0 bases and J lost 2, with 10 bases in between. This CDR3 comprises 15 residues. Germline V gives CDR1 KGHSH, CDR2 LQKENI. The CDR3 sequence is CASSPPGTANTEAFF. CDR3 DNA sequence: TGTGCCAGCTCACCACCTGGTACAGCCAACACTGAAGCTTTCTTT.

The V call is TRBV5-1, the J call TRBJ2-3; D remains unclear. The CDR3 runs to 13 residues. Trimming left V 5 bases short and J 4 bases short, with 11 bases between. Germline V gives CDR1 SGHRS, CDR2 YFSETQ. This CDR3 reads CASRRQLPDTQYF. CDR3 coding DNA: TGCGCCAGCAGACGACAACTGCCAGATACGCAGTATTTT.

This chain connects TRBV16 to TRBJ1-5; 7 nucleotides match TRBD1. CDR1 is KGHSY and CDR2 is FQNENV in the germline V gene. The CDR3 totals 16 residues. The J segment lost 11 bases and the V segment lost 9 bases, leaving 22 bases of the junction unmatched. CDR3 loop: CASTQWGQKPHWTQHF. DNA of the CDR3: TGTGCCAGTACCCAATGGGGACAGAAGCCCCACTGGACCCAGCATTTT.

As regards this clonotype: A much larger clone differs by one base, so this may be a read error. V usage is TRBV6-4 and J usage is TRBJ2-5; D could derive from TRBD1 or TRBD2 (5 bases each). V was clipped by 6 bases and J by 11 bases, with 19 bases between them. Germline loops: CDR1 MRHNA, CDR2 SNTAGT. The CDR3 is 13 residues long. CDR3 sequence: CASSTTRGDEQYF. The CDR3 DNA is TGTGCCAGCAGCACCACGAGGGGCGATGAGCAGTACTTC.

This chain connects TRBV12-3 or TRBV12-4 to TRBJ1-4; 8 bases fit TRBD1. J was trimmed by 4 bases and V by 6 bases; bases with no gene match: 4. The CDR3 loop spans 14 amino acids. The DNA of the CDR3 is TGTGCCAGCAGGCTCGGACAGGGTAATGAAAAACTGTTTTTT. Its translation: CASRLGQGNEKLFF.

The chain carries TRBV3-1 and TRBJ2-3; D is ambiguous. Germline V gives CDR1 LGHDT, CDR2 YNNKEL (reference sequence). The CDR3 totals 15 residues. V lost 7 bases, J lost 2 bases, and 16 bases lay in between. The CDR3 DNA follows: TGTGCCAGCACCCGAAGTGCAGCCATCACAGATACGCAGTATTTT. It encodes CASTRSAAITDTQYF.

This clonotype was found a few times. This chain links TRBV5-1 with TRBJ2-1, with TRBD2 matching over 13 bases. The CDR3 has 17 residues. Trimming cost V 0 bases and J 9 bases; bases outside gene matches: 9. The germline V gene has CDR1 SGHRS and CDR2 YFSETQ. The CDR3 bases are TGCGCCAGCAGCTTGGCGTTGGCGGGACTAGCGGGGTCTGAGCAGTTCTTC. Residues: CASSLALAGLAGSEQFF.